The source of this TCR beta chain is a study of blood T cell repertoires in COVID-19. At the level of the study: Acute and convalescent COVID-19 samples came from the United States, Italy and Spain.

Profiled with immunoSEQ multiplex PCR; TCRdb holds only in-frame clones, not every one. The sample holds 150,000 to 200,000 clones, roughly 85% seen once. CDR1 and CDR2 from the germline V gene are GTSNPN and SVGIG (reference sequence). Trimming took 2 bases from V and 6 from J, leaving 15 bases between them. The CDR3 contains 14 residues. Sequencing was done on a sample of peripheral blood. The source is a human donor with active or convalescent COVID-19. The donor label of this sample is uncertain. J is TRBJ2-3 and V is TRBV30; a weak D match, TRBD2 (5 bases). The CDR3 sequence: CAWSRGEAQDTQYF. CDR3 in DNA: TGTGCCTGGAGTCGGGGTGAGGCCCAGGATACGCAGTATTTT.